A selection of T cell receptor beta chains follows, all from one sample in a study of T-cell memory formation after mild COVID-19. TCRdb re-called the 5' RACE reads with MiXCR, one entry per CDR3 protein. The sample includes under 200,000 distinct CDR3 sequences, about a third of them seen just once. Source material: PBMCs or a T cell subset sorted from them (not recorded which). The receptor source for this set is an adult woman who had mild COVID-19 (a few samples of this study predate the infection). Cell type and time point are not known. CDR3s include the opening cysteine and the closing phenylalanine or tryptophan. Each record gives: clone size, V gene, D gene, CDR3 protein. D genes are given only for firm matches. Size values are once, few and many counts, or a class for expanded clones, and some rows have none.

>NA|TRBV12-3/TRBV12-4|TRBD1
CASSLAKDRGLQPQHF
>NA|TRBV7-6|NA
CASSLVSGDTQYF
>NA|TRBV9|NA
CASSVELAPSYEQYF
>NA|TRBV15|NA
CATSRDPGVPTEAFF
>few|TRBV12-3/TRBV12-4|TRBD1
CASTLGQNYEQYF
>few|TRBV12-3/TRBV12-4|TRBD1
CASSSQGSYGYTF
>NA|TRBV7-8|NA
CASSLGRGGGNQPQHF
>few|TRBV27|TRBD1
CASSPTDRGTDTQYF
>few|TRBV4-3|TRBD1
CASSQEYRGNEQYF
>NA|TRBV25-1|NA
CASSERGGHINQPQHF
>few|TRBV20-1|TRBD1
CSAPGTGIFNEQFF
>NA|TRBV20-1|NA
CSARVWQSNEQFF